This TCR beta chain was retrieved from a study of radiotherapy plus CTLA-4 blockade in lung cancer. Germline loops: CDR1 SGHAT, CDR2 FQNNGV. V dropped 2 bases and J dropped 6 bases, with 17 bases sitting between them. This CDR3 is 15 amino acids long. Produced via immunoSEQ multiplex PCR; TCRdb's table is partial and in-frame only. The sample lists 65,000 to 95,000 clones, about nine tenths occurring once. In the case of this clone: This CDR3 is also generated by other DNA sequences in the sample.

This sequence originates from a human donor with non-small cell lung cancer that progressed on radiotherapy plus ipilimumab. Sequencing used peripheral blood, obtained from a patient treated with radiotherapy plus ipilimumab. This chain joins TRBV11-2 and TRBJ2-7, with a weak D call TRBD1 (6 bases). This CDR3 reads CASSLTSYRVVEQYF. CDR3 nucleotide sequence: TGTGCCAGCAGCTTAACTTCTTACAGGGTAGTCGAGCAGTACTTC.